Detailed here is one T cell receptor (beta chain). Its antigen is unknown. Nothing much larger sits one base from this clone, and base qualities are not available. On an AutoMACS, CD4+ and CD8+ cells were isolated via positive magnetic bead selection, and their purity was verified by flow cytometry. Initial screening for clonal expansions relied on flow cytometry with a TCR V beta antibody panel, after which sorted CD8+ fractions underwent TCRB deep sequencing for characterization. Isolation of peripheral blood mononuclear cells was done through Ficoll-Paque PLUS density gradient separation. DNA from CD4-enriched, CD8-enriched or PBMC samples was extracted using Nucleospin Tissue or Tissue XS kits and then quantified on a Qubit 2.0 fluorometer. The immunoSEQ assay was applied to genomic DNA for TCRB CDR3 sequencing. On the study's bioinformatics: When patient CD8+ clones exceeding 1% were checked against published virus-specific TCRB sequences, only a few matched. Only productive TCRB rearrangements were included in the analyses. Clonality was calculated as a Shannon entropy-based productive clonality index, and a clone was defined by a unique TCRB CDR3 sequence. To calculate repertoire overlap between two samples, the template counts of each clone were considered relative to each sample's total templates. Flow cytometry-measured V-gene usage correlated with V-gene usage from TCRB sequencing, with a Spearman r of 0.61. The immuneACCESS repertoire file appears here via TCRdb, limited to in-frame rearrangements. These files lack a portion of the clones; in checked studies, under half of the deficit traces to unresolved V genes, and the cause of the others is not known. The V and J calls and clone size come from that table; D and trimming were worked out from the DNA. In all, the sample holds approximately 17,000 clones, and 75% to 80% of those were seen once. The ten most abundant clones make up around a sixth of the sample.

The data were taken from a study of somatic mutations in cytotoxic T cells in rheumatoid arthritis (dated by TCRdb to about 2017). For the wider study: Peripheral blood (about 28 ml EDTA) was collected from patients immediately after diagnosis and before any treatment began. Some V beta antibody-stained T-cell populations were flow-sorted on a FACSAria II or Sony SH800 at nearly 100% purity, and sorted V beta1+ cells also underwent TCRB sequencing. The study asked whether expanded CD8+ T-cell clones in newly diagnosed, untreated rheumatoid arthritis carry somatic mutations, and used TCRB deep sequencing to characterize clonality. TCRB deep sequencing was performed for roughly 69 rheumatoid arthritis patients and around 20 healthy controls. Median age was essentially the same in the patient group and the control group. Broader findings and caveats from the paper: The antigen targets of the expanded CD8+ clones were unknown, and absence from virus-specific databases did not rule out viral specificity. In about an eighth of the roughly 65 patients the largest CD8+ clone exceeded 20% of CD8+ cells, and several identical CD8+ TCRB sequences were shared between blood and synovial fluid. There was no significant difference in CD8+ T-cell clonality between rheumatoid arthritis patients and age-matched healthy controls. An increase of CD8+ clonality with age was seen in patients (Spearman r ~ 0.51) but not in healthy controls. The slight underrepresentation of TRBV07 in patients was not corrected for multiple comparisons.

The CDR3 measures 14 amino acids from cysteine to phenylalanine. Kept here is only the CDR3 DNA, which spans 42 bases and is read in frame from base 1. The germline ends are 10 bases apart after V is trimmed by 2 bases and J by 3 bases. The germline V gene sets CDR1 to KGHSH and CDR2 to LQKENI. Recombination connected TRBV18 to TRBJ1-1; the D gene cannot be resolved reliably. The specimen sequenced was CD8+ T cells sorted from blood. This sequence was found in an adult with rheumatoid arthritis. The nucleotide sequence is TGTGCCAGCTCACCATTGGACGGGGACACTGAAGCTTTCTTT. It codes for CASSPLDGDTEAFF.